Listed below are T cell receptor beta chains from one sample, sequenced in a study of cytomegalovirus exposure and HLA in healthy donors. Libraries were prepared by immunoSEQ multiplex PCR; TCRdb keeps only in-frame clonotypes and omits some of them. The sample includes about 140,000 clones, around three quarters seen only once; the top ten take 2.5% to 3.5%. The sample comprised PBMCs. The receptors were gathered from a man aged 40-50 years in good health and CMV-seronegative. CDR3s include the opening cysteine and the closing phenylalanine or tryptophan.

v_call,j_call,cdr3_length,cdr3_aa
TRBV6-5,TRBJ1-1,15,CASSAAAAGDTEAFF
TRBV7-2,TRBJ2-3,19,CASSSRDRGGIRRADTQYF
TRBV9,TRBJ1-1,19,CASSVASGTAGRKVTEAFF
TRBV27,TRBJ2-1,16,CASSSPVTGAYNEQFF
TRBV28,TRBJ2-3,13,CASALEGADTQYF
TRBV7-9,TRBJ1-5,13,CASSRGEWQPQHF
TRBV5-6,TRBJ1-1,15,CASSEGGGTILEAFF
TRBV7-9,TRBJ2-7,13,CASRSGQGYEQYF
TRBV7-9,TRBJ1-1,11,CASSPGGEAFF
TRBV5-4,TRBJ2-1,18,CASSLAGGGGPAVNEQFF
TRBV5-1,TRBJ2-7,15,CASSLGGTGAYEQYF
TRBV6-6,TRBJ2-5,14,CASTLQGYGETQYF